This TCR beta chain was recovered during a study of STAT5B mutations in CD4+ large granular lymphocyte leukemia. The CDR3 runs to 13 residues. Germline values: CDR1 SGDLS, CDR2 YYNGEE. The V end was cut by 3 bases, the J end by 9 bases, with 13 bases between. Here immunoSEQ multiplex PCR was the method, and the copy in TCRdb shows in-frame clones only, minus some. The table lists 30,000 to 35,000 clones, 70% to 90% of them singletons. The TCR comes from a human donor in good health. J is TRBJ1-5 and V is TRBV9; a weak D match, TRBD1 (5 bases). Specimen: CD4+ T cells from blood buffy coats. CDR3 loop: CASSGSSQGPQHF. The CDR3 DNA follows: TGTGCCAGCAGCGGATCCTCCCAGGGGCCCCAGCATTTT.